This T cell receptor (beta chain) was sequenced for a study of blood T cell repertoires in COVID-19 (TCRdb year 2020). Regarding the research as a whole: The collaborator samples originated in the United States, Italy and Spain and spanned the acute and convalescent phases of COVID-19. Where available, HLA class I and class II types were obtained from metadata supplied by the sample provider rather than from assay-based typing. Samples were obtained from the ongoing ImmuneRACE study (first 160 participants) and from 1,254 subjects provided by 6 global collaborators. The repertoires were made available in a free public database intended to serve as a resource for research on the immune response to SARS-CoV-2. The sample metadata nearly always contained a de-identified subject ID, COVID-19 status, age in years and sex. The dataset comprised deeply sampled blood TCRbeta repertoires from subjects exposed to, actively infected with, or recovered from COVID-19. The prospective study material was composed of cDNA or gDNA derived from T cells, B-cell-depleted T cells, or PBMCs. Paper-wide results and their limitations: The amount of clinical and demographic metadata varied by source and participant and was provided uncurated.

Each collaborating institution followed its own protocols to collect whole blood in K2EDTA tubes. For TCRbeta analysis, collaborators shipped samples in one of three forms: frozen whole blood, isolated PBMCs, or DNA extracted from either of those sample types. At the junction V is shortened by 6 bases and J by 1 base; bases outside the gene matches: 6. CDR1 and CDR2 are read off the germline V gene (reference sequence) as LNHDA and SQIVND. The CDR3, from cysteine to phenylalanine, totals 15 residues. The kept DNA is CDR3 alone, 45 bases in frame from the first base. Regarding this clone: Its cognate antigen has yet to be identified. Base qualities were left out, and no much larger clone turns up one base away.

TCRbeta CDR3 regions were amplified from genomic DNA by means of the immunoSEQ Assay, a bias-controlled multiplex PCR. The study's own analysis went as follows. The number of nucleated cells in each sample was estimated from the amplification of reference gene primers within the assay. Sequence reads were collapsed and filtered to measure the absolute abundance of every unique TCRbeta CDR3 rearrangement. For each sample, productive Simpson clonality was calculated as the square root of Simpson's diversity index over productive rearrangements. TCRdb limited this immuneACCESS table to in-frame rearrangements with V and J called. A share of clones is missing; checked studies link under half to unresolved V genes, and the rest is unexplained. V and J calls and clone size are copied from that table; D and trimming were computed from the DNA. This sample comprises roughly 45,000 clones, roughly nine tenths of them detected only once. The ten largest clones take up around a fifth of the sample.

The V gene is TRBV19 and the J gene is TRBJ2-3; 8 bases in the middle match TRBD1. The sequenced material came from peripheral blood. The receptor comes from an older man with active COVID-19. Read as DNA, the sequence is TGTGCCAGTAGGAAACAGGGGGTCGGCACAGATACGCAGTATTTT. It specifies CASRKQGVGTDTQYF.